The 30 T cell receptor beta chains below were found in one sample sequenced in a study of shared clonotypes between healthy human individuals. Naive CD8 populations comprised CD45RO-negative cells positively selected for CCR7, excluding terminally differentiated effector memory CD45RA+ cells. Generated by immunoSEQ multiplex PCR, the TCRdb table keeps only in-frame clones and is missing some. This table holds hundreds of thousands of clones, roughly 98% found once. Material for sequencing was naive CD8+ T cells sorted from blood. These receptors came from a man under 40 in good health.

The chain combines TRBV29-1 with TRBJ2-1; D gene unclear. The CDR3 is 11 amino acids. V gave up 4 bases and J gave up 7 bases, with 8 bases separating them. Germline lookup yields CDR1 SQVTM and CDR2 ANQGSEA. The CDR3, as DNA: TGCAGCGTTGGGTCGAGGAATGAGCAGTTCTTC. This codes for CSVGSRNEQFF.

The chain links TRBV29-1 to TRBJ2-1, with TRBD2 matching over 8 bases. The CDR3 has 15 amino acids. Germline-derived CDR1 and CDR2 are SQVTM and ANQGSEA. The trim removed 3 bases at V and 5 bases at J, leaving 9 bases unmatched. The CDR3 DNA sequence: TGCAGCGTTGAGCCTACTAGCGGTTTCCACAATGAGCAGTTCTTC. The encoded protein is CSVEPTSGFHNEQFF.

The chain's CDR3 is CASSAPGGLAGGYSYEQYF. DNA for the CDR3: TGTGCCAGCAGCGCCCCTGGGGGACTAGCGGGAGGTTACTCCTACGAGCAGTACTTC. This chain links TRBV7-2 with TRBJ2-7, with TRBD2 matching over 15 bases. The CDR3 runs to 19 residues. CDR1 is SGHTA and CDR2 is FQGNSA in the germline V gene. V lost 5 bases and J lost 0; bases outside the gene matches: 11.

The V call is TRBV7-9, the J call TRBJ2-3; 7 bases fit TRBD2. CDR1 is SEHNR and CDR2 is FQNEAQ in the germline V gene (reference sequence). V dropped 4 bases and J dropped 1; count of bases not matched to a gene: 8. The CDR3 runs 16 residues. The DNA of the CDR3 is TGTGCCAGCAGCTCCCAGCGGGGCGTCGGCACAGATACGCAGTATTTT. Encoded protein: CASSSQRGVGTDTQYF.

The chain is built from TRBV30 and TRBJ2-1; maybe TRBD2 (6 bases). The CDR3 covers 11 residues. The ends were cut back, 3 bases at V and 6 bases at J, with 6 bases in the middle. The V gene's germline CDR1 is GTSNPN and CDR2 SVGIG (reference sequence). CDR3 bases: TGTGCCTGGAGACTAGCCAATGAGCAGTTCTTC. Protein sequence: CAWRLANEQFF.

In the case of this clone: Other DNA sequences within the sample encode an identical CDR3. The chain links TRBV7-6 to TRBJ2-7; TRBD2 might be the D (5 bases). CDR1 and CDR2 (germline): SGHVS, FNYEAQ. The CDR3 covers 14 residues. Deletions cut 1 base from V and 1 base from J, with 8 bases between. This CDR3 is CASSLVASSYEQYF. The CDR3 DNA sequence: TGTGCCAGCAGCTTAGTAGCGAGTTCCTACGAGCAGTACTTC.

The rearrangement joins TRBV4-2 to TRBJ2-7, with D unresolved. This CDR3 contains 15 residues. The V gene lost 1 base and the J gene lost 1 base, with 11 bases spanning the gap. Germline lookup yields CDR1 LGHNA and CDR2 YNFKEQ. Here the CDR3 DNA reads TGTGCCAGCAGCCAAGTCGGAGAGAGATCCTACGAGCAGTACTTC. Residues: CASSQVGERSYEQYF.

The chain links TRBV4-3 to TRBJ2-7; 9 nucleotides match TRBD2. V lost 0 bases, J lost 2 bases, and 5 bases stayed unmatched. This CDR3 has 16 amino acids. The V gene's germline CDR1 is LGHNA and CDR2 YSLEER. CDR3 nucleotide sequence: TGCGCCAGCAGCCAAGATGTAGCGGGAGTAGCCTACGAGCAGTACTTC. Translation gives CASSQDVAGVAYEQYF.

The genes are TRBV7-8 and TRBJ2-3, with 8 nucleotides matching TRBD1. V lost 1 base to trimming and J lost 5 bases; unmatched junction nucleotides: 5. The length of the CDR3 is 15 residues. The V gene's germline CDR1 is SGHVS and CDR2 FQNEAQ. CDR3 loop: CASSLVDRDEDTQYF. As DNA, the CDR3 is TGTGCCAGCAGCTTAGTGGACAGGGACGAAGATACGCAGTATTTT.

This rearrangement joins TRBV5-1 to TRBJ2-7, with 10 bases lining up with TRBD1. This CDR3 has 14 residues. J lost 5 bases, V lost 4 bases, and 6 bases had no gene match. Germline values: CDR1 SGHRS, CDR2 YFSETQ. This CDR3 is CASSTGQGFHEQYF. CDR3 DNA sequence: TGCGCCAGCAGCACGGGACAGGGGTTTCACGAGCAGTACTTC.

The rearrangement uses TRBV28 and TRBJ2-2; D may be TRBD2 (6 bases). The CDR3 contains 15 residues. With 2 bases removed from V and 4 bases from J, the gap between germline ends came to 11 bases. The germline V gene has CDR1 MDHEN and CDR2 SYDVKM. The CDR3 DNA is TGTGCCAGCAGTTTAGGAGGGTCGGGCACCGGGGAGCTGTTTTTT. This codes for CASSLGGSGTGELFF. Full variable domain (remainder filled in from reference TRBV28 and TRBJ2-2): DVKVTQSSRYLVKRTGEKVFLECVQDMDHENMFWYRQDPGLGLRLIYFSYDVKMKEKGDIPEGYSVSREKKERFSLILESASTNQTSMYLCASSLGGSGTGELFFGEGSRLTVL.

The chain combines TRBV5-1 with TRBJ2-2; a weak D match, TRBD2 (6 bases). The CDR3 totals 14 residues. V lost 1 base, J lost 3 bases, and 7 bases lay in between. Germline CDR1 SGHRS, CDR2 YFSETQ. The CDR3 spells CASSLWGDTGELFF. In nucleotides, the CDR3 is TGCGCCAGCAGCTTGTGGGGGGACACCGGGGAGCTGTTTTTT.

This rearrangement joins TRBV27 to TRBJ1-5; D might be TRBD1 (6 bases). The CDR3 covers 13 residues. Between the trimmed V and J ends, which lost 8 bases and 4 bases, there was a span of 12 bases. Germline CDR1 reads MNHEY; CDR2 reads SMNVEV (reference sequence). This CDR3 reads CASGGQDNQPQHF. As DNA, the CDR3 is TGTGCCAGCGGGGGCCAGGATAATCAGCCCCAGCATTTT.

The count of this clone is one. The chain uses TRBV27 and TRBJ2-5; D possibly uses TRBD1 or TRBD2 (5 bases each). V lost 1 base and J lost 4, with 13 bases in between. CDR1 is MNHEY, CDR2 SMNVEV, per germline (reference sequence). The CDR3 spans 15 residues. CDR3 loop: CASSLYVGEPETQYF. The DNA of the CDR3 is TGTGCCAGCAGTTTATACGTGGGGGAACCAGAGACCCAGTACTTC.

V is TRBV28 and J is TRBJ1-5, with D tentatively TRBD1 (5 bases). The CDR3 is made up of 14 amino acids. Trimming pared 10 bases from V and 4 bases from J, leaving 17 bases between. Germline CDR1 is MDHEN and CDR2 is SYDVKM. CDR3 nucleotides: TGTGCCACCACCCGCGTGGGGGGTAATCAGCCCCAGCATTTT. It yields the protein CATTRVGGNQPQHF.

The gene calls are TRBV6-6 and TRBJ2-7; 7 nucleotides align to TRBD2. V was pared by 11 bases and J by 0 bases, with 10 bases of the junction left unmatched. This CDR3 is built from 14 residues. Germline-derived CDR1 and CDR2 are MNHNY and SVGAGI (reference sequence). The CDR3 coding sequence is TGTGCCTGTCAGTGGCTAGCGGCCTCCTACGAGCAGTACTTC. Encoded protein: CACQWLAASYEQYF.

V is TRBV14 and J is TRBJ2-1; 9 nucleotides line up with TRBD1. V shed 0 bases and J 2 bases; nucleotides not matched to a gene: 8. CDR1 SGHDN and CDR2 FVKESK come from the germline V gene. This CDR3 has 18 amino acids. In nucleotides, the CDR3 is TGTGCCAGCAGCCAAGATCTCATGACAGGGGGTGCCTACAATGAGCAGTTCTTC. Encoded protein: CASSQDLMTGGAYNEQFF.

This clone was seen just once. The chain links TRBV27 to TRBJ2-1; D is possibly TRBD1 (6 bases). Trimming shortened V by 8 bases and J by 4 bases, and 15 bases separated the two germline ends. This CDR3 contains 14 residues. The germline V gene has CDR1 MNHEY and CDR2 SMNVEV (reference sequence). The CDR3 nucleotides are TGTGCCAGCTCCTCGGGACAAAGGTACAATGAGCAGTTCTTC. Its translation: CASSSGQRYNEQFF.

This chain links TRBV27 with TRBJ1-2; a weak D match, TRBD1 (6 bases). Trimming stripped 4 bases from V and 8 bases from J, with 11 bases between. Germline V gives CDR1 MNHEY, CDR2 SMNVEV (reference sequence). CDR3 length equals 12 residues. CDR3 amino acids: CASSSYGGGYTF. The CDR3 DNA sequence: TGTGCCAGCAGTTCCTACGGGGGCGGCTACACCTTC.

The CDR3 DNA reads TGTGCCAGCAGTTACGGGACGGAACCCTACGAGCAGTACTTC. This translates into CASSYGTEPYEQYF. The chain recombines TRBV6-5 with TRBJ2-7; D possibly matches TRBD1 or TRBD2 (5 bases each). CDR3 length: 14 amino acids. Trimming shortened V by 2 bases and J by 2 bases, and 10 bases separated the two germline ends. Germline V gene sequence: CDR1 MNHEY, CDR2 SVGAGI.

This CDR3 is CSVEGTIKPKSSYNEQFF. In nucleotides, the CDR3 is TGCAGCGTGGAGGGGACTATCAAACCCAAAAGCTCCTACAATGAGCAGTTCTTC. The V call is TRBV29-1, the J call TRBJ2-1; 7 nucleotides match TRBD2. With 6 bases clipped from V and 0 bases from J, the junction kept 17 bases outside the gene matches. This CDR3 spans 18 amino acids. Germline CDR1 reads SQVTM; CDR2 reads ANQGSEA.

Only one count was recorded for this clone. This chain joins TRBV5-4 and TRBJ2-5, with TRBD1 identical over 10 bases. This CDR3 spans 16 amino acids. Germline lookup yields CDR1 SGHNT and CDR2 YYREEE (reference sequence). After removal of 6 bases from V and 4 bases from J, the junction contained 12 bases not matched to a gene. CDR3 nucleotide sequence: TGTGCCAGCACATCTGGACAGGGGGAATTAGGAGAGACCCAGTACTTC. The encoded protein is CASTSGQGELGETQYF.

This chain connects TRBV29-1 to TRBJ2-3; 8 bases align to TRBD1. The V segment lost 3 bases and the J segment 4 bases; nucleotides outside the gene matches: 12. Germline assignment: CDR1 SQVTM and CDR2 ANQGSEA. The CDR3 sequence is 16 residues long. The CDR3 sequence is CSVDAFRGLEADTQYF. CDR3 sequence (DNA): TGCAGCGTTGATGCGTTCAGGGGGCTTGAGGCAGATACGCAGTATTTT.

The V gene is TRBV30, the J gene TRBJ2-2; D is uncertain. The CDR3 runs 14 residues. V was clipped by 3 bases and J by 4 bases, with 12 bases between them. Germline V CDR1 and CDR2: GTSNPN, SVGIG (reference sequence). The DNA for the CDR3 is TGTGCCTGGAGCCCACCCGTTTCCACCGGGGAGCTGTTTTTT. The encoded protein is CAWSPPVSTGELFF.

The chain has TRBV25-1 and TRBJ1-2, with D possibly matching TRBD1 (5 bases). Germline CDR1 reads MGHDK; CDR2 reads SYGVNS. The V gene lost 4 bases and the J gene lost 8 bases, with 14 bases spanning the gap. The CDR3 contains 13 residues. CDR3 in DNA: TGTGCCAGCAGTGGTACCACAGGAAACGGCTACACCTTC. Translation: CASSGTTGNGYTF.

The V and J genes are TRBV27 and TRBJ2-7; TRBD1 might be the D (5 bases). The length of the CDR3 is 15 residues. Per germline, CDR1 MNHEY and CDR2 SMNVEV (reference sequence). The ends were cut back, 5 bases at V and 2 bases at J, with 16 bases in the middle. The CDR3 sequence is CASSIQIAGTYEQYF. For the CDR3, the DNA is TGTGCCAGCAGTATCCAAATTGCAGGGACCTACGAGCAGTACTTC.

The chain employs TRBV4-3 and TRBJ1-4; D not certain. The germline V and J ends were trimmed by 0 bases and 8 bases, with 16 bases remaining between them. Germline V gene lookup returns CDR1 LGHNA and CDR2 YSLEER. The CDR3 has 16 amino acids. The CDR3 sequence is CASSQDVGRSWEKLFF. DNA of the CDR3: TGCGCCAGCAGCCAAGATGTGGGCCGCTCCTGGGAAAAACTGTTTTTT.

V and J are TRBV7-9 and TRBJ2-3; D possibly corresponds to TRBD2 (6 bases). Trimming cost V 6 bases and J 2 bases, with 12 bases left between them. CDR1 is SEHNR and CDR2 is FQNEAQ in the germline V gene (reference sequence). The length of the CDR3 is 14 residues. The CDR3 sequence: CASSTWRDTDTQYF. CDR3 nucleotides: TGTGCCAGCAGTACTTGGCGGGACACAGATACGCAGTATTTT.

Points on this clone: Other DNA sequences within the sample encode an identical CDR3. The chain carries TRBV6-1 and TRBJ2-3; 9 positions match TRBD1. Per the germline V gene, CDR1 is MNHNS and CDR2 is SASEGT. V shed 3 bases, J shed 1 base, and the junction held 2 bases outside the gene matches. The CDR3 runs 15 residues. CDR3 DNA sequence: TGTGCCAGCAGTGATTGGACAGGGGGCACAGATACGCAGTATTTT. It specifies CASSDWTGGTDTQYF.

Comments on this clone: One junction end disagrees with the germline gene, perhaps due to a read error. V and J are TRBV6-5 and TRBJ1-4, with D perhaps matching TRBD1 (5 bases). The CDR3 extends over 15 amino acids. Germline-derived CDR1 and CDR2 are MNHEY and SVGAGI. This CDR3 is CASSYRDGSKEKLFF. DNA of the CDR3: TGTGCCAGCAGTTATCGGGACGGGTCTAAGGAAAAACTGTTTTTT.